The 23 T cell receptor beta chains below were found in one sample sequenced in a study of shared clonotypes between healthy human individuals. Here immunoSEQ multiplex PCR was the method, and the copy in TCRdb shows in-frame clones only, minus some. The sample lists about 700,000 clones, roughly 70% occurring once. The sample comprised memory CD4+ T cells sorted from blood. As to subset: CD45RA-negative fraction. The source of these receptors is a woman under 40 in good health.

The chain combines TRBV15 with TRBJ1-1; D remains ambiguous. Between the trimmed V and J ends, which lost 6 bases and 4 bases, there was a span of 12 bases. The length of the CDR3 is 13 residues. From germline, CDR1 is LNHNV and CDR2 YYDKDF (reference sequence). Written as DNA, the CDR3 is TGTGCCACCAGGGCCTCAGGCGGCACTGAAGCTTTCTTT. This gives the protein CATRASGGTEAFF.

On this clone: This sequence may be a read error, since a much larger clone differs from it by one base. The same CDR3 arises from other DNA sequences in this sample as well. The chain combines TRBV2 with TRBJ2-3; 12 bases align to TRBD2. V shed 6 bases, J shed 0 bases, and the junction held 1 base outside the gene matches. The CDR3 is 15 residues long. Germline V lookup: CDR1 SNHLY, CDR2 FYNNEI. The CDR3 region is CASRGTSGSTDTQYF. The CDR3 DNA follows: TGTGCCAGCAGAGGGACTAGCGGGAGCACAGATACGCAGTATTTT.

This rearrangement joins TRBV5-1 to TRBJ2-6, with D unresolved. The CDR3 totals 16 residues. Trimming removed 0 bases at V and 3 bases at J, with 10 bases between. The germline CDR1 and CDR2 sequences are SGHRS and YFSETQ. CDR3 bases: TGCGCCAGCAGCTTGGACAGTGTGCGTGGGGCCAACGTCCTGACTTTC. It specifies CASSLDSVRGANVLTF.

The rearrangement links TRBV29-1 to TRBJ2-2, with 9 nucleotides matching TRBD1. With 4 bases clipped from V and 3 bases from J, the junction kept 6 bases outside the gene matches. Germline CDR1 SQVTM, CDR2 ANQGSEA. The CDR3 is 15 amino acids. The CDR3, as DNA: TGCAGCGTTGGAACAGGGGGCGCGGACACCGGGGAGCTGTTTTTT. This sequence encodes CSVGTGGADTGELFF.

This sequence joins TRBV29-1 and TRBJ2-1; 10 nucleotides agree with TRBD2. The length of the CDR3 is 14 residues. J was trimmed by 8 bases and V by 2 bases; bases with no gene match: 6. CDR1 SQVTM and CDR2 ANQGSEA come from the germline V gene. CDR3 in amino acids: CSVEWTSGGDEQFF. The CDR3 coding sequence is TGCAGCGTTGAATGGACTAGCGGTGGGGATGAGCAGTTCTTC.

V usage is TRBV5-1 and J usage is TRBJ2-2; 10 bases are a match to TRBD2. The CDR3 has 14 amino acids. V shed 4 bases and J 6 bases; nucleotides not matched to a gene: 3. Germline V gene sequence: CDR1 SGHRS, CDR2 YFSETQ. The CDR3 loop is CASSTGLASGELFF. CDR3 DNA sequence: TGCGCCAGCAGCACGGGACTAGCGTCCGGGGAGCTGTTTTTT.

The V gene is TRBV7-8, the J gene TRBJ1-2, with 11 bases aligning to TRBD1. With V trimmed by 7 bases and J by 4 bases, 8 bases remained unmatched. Germline V gene lookup returns CDR1 SGHVS and CDR2 FQNEAQ. The CDR3 covers 15 residues. The CDR3 bases are TGTGCCAGCACCGAAACCGGACAGGGGGCCTATGGCTACACCTTC. This gives the protein CASTETGQGAYGYTF.

As regards this clone: At one of its ends the junction is not consistent with the germline gene, which may arise from a read error. CDR3 nucleotide sequence: TGTGCCAGCAGTGACCTTGGACTAGCGGGGGCTGATCTGGACTTC. It is translated as CASSDLGLAGADLDF. The chain uses TRBV2 and TRBJ2-7, with TRBD2 matching 13 bases. Germline lookup yields CDR1 SNHLY and CDR2 FYNNEI. CDR3 size: 15 residues.

V usage is TRBV28 and J usage is TRBJ2-1, with TRBD2 as a possible D gene (5 bases). The CDR3 has 16 amino acids. V shed 6 bases and J shed 1 base, with 16 bases lying between them. Germline lookup yields CDR1 MDHEN and CDR2 SYDVKM. As DNA, the CDR3 is TGTGCCAGCAGATACGAAGCGGCAAGATCCTACAATGAGCAGTTCTTC. Encoded protein: CASRYEAARSYNEQFF.

DNA of the CDR3: TGTGCCAGCAGCTTAGTGGGCGGGAGTACCGGGGAGCTGTTTTTT. This gives the protein CASSLVGGSTGELFF. The rearrangement uses TRBV7-2 and TRBJ2-2, with 7 bases fitting TRBD2. Germline-derived CDR1 and CDR2 are SGHTA and FQGNSA. This CDR3 contains 15 residues. V lost 1 base to trimming and J lost 5 bases; unmatched junction nucleotides: 4.

J is TRBJ2-5 and V is TRBV5-1; 9 positions agree with TRBD1. Looked up from germline, CDR1 is SGHRS and CDR2 is YFSETQ. The CDR3 has 15 residues. Losses at the gene ends were 0 bases for V and 5 bases for J; bases not matched to a gene: 5. The CDR3: CASSLGGQGLETQYF. CDR3 nucleotide sequence: TGCGCCAGCAGCTTGGGGGGACAGGGTTTGGAGACCCAGTACTTC.

This clone turned up a few times. The chain has TRBV6-4 and TRBJ2-3; D unclear. The germline V and J ends were trimmed by 5 bases and 0 bases, with 12 bases remaining between them. Germline CDR1 MRHNA, CDR2 SNTAGT. CDR3 size: 15 residues. The CDR3 reads CASSLTGGSTDTQYF. The CDR3 DNA follows: TGTGCCAGCAGTCTCACTGGTGGGAGCACAGATACGCAGTATTTT.

This clone was counted at least ten times. V gene TRBV2 combines with J gene TRBJ2-7; no clear D gene. Germline-derived CDR1 and CDR2 are SNHLY and FYNNEI. V shed 8 bases and J shed 4 bases, with 18 bases lying between them. The CDR3 covers 14 residues. In nucleotides, the CDR3 is TGTGCCAGCTCTGGTTCGGAACTTATTTACGAGCAGTACTTC. As protein: CASSGSELIYEQYF.

The V call is TRBV6-5, the J call TRBJ2-7; 7 bases map to TRBD2. Germline loops: CDR1 MNHEY, CDR2 SVGAGI. This CDR3 contains 15 residues. V trimming: 2 bases; J trimming: 6 bases; junction bases outside the gene matches: 10. This CDR3 reads CASSYGGLTPREQYF. As DNA, the CDR3 is TGTGCCAGCAGTTACGGGGGACTAACGCCGCGCGAGCAGTACTTC.

The chain carries TRBV9 and TRBJ2-1; 13 bases fit TRBD2. Trimming at V came to 0 bases and at J to 2 bases, leaving 2 bases not matched to a gene. This CDR3 region has 17 residues. CDR1 is SGDLS, CDR2 YYNGEE, per germline. CDR3 nucleotides: TGTGCCAGCAGCGTAGTAGGGACTAGCGGGACCTACAATGAGCAGTTCTTC. It specifies CASSVVGTSGTYNEQFF.

The chain recombines TRBV6-5 with TRBJ1-1; TRBD1 matches 7 bases. The CDR3 totals 14 residues. J lost 6 bases, V lost 8 bases, and 12 bases had no gene match. Germline V lookup: CDR1 MNHEY, CDR2 SVGAGI. This CDR3 reads CASRRGRFFSEAFF. The CDR3 DNA is TGTGCCAGCCGGAGGGGGCGATTTTTTTCTGAAGCTTTCTTT.

V and J are TRBV6-1 and TRBJ2-2, with 7 bases aligning to TRBD1. Per the germline V gene, CDR1 is MNHNS and CDR2 is SASEGT. This CDR3 spans 13 amino acids. Trimming at V came to 10 bases and at J to 3 bases, leaving 5 bases not matched to a gene. The CDR3 DNA reads as TGTGCCACCCTGGGACAGCACACCGGGGAGCTGTTTTTT. It translates to CATLGQHTGELFF.

The rearrangement joins TRBV7-2 to TRBJ1-2, with 7 bases that match TRBD1. Germline V CDR1 and CDR2: SGHTA, FQGNSA. This CDR3 has 14 residues. After removal of 1 base from V and 5 bases from J, the junction contained 4 bases not matched to a gene. The CDR3 here is CASSLGWGQYGYTF. The CDR3 region has the DNA TGTGCCAGCAGCTTAGGGTGGGGACAGTATGGCTACACCTTC.

This chain uses TRBV9 with TRBJ1-5, with D possibly TRBD1 on 5 matching bases. Germline V gives CDR1 SGDLS, CDR2 YYNGEE. This CDR3 is 15 amino acids long. Trimming removed 3 bases at V and 3 bases at J, with 13 bases between. The DNA for the CDR3 is TGTGCCAGCAGCGGGGACGGGTGGGCCAATCAGCCCCAGCATTTT. This codes for CASSGDGWANQPQHF.

This clone has just a few counts. The rearrangement links TRBV14 to TRBJ1-2; D might be TRBD1 (6 bases). The CDR3 totals 15 residues. Trimming took 4 bases from V and 2 from J, leaving 14 bases between them. Germline CDR1 and CDR2: SGHDN and FVKESK. The chain's CDR3 is CASSPPQGRNYGYTF. In nucleotides, the CDR3 is TGTGCCAGCAGCCCCCCACAGGGAAGGAACTATGGCTACACCTTC.

Only one count was recorded for this clone. The chain couples TRBV7-8 to TRBJ1-5, with unresolved D. This CDR3 is 13 amino acids long. Germline-derived CDR1 and CDR2 are SGHVS and FQNEAQ. The V end lost 5 bases, the J end lost 4 bases, and 9 bases lay between the germline ends. CDR3 in amino acids: CASSGESNQPQHF. CDR3 coding DNA: TGTGCCAGCAGCGGAGAATCTAATCAGCCCCAGCATTTT.

The rearrangement links TRBV28 to TRBJ2-1, with 7 bases aligning to TRBD1. J was trimmed by 6 bases and V by 1 base; bases with no gene match: 15. This CDR3 has 18 amino acids. Germline CDR1 and CDR2: MDHEN and SYDVKM. CDR3: CASSLFRAGTQGPNEQFF. The CDR3 nucleotides read TGTGCCAGCAGTTTATTCAGGGCCGGGACACAGGGGCCCAATGAGCAGTTCTTC.

The chain uses TRBV28 and TRBJ2-3, with D maybe TRBD2 (5 bases). The CDR3 consists of 17 residues. Between the trimmed V and J ends, which lost 2 bases and 0 bases, there was a span of 15 bases. CDR1 and CDR2 from the germline V gene are MDHEN and SYDVKM. CDR3 DNA sequence: TGTGCCAGCAGTTTACTGGAGGAGTGGCGGAGCACAGATACGCAGTATTTT. This sequence encodes CASSLLEEWRSTDTQYF.